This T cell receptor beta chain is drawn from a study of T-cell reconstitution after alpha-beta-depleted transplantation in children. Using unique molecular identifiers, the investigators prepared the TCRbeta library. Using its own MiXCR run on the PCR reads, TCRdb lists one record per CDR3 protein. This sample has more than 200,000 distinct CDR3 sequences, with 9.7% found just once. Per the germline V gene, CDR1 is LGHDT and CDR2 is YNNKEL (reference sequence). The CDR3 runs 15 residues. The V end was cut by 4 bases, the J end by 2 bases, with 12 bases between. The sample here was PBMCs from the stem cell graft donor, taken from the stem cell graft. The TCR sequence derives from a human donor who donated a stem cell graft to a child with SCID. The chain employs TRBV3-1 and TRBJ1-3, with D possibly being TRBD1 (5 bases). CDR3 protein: CASSPGTAAGNTIYF. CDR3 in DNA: TGTGCCAGCAGCCCGGGGACTGCCGCTGGAAACACCATATATTTT.